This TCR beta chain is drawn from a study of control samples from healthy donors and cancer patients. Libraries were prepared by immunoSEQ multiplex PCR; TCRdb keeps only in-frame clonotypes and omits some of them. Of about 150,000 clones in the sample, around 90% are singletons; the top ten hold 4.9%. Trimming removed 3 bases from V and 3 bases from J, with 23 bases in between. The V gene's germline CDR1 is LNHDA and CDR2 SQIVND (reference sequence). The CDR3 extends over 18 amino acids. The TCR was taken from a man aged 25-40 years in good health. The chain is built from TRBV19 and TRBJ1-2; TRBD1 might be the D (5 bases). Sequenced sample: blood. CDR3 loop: CASSINLGESRADYGYTF. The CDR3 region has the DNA TGTGCCAGTAGTATTAACCTGGGGGAATCCCGAGCGGACTATGGCTACACCTTC. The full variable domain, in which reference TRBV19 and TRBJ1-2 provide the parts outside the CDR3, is DGGITQSPKYLFRKEGQNVTLSCEQNLNHDAMYWYRQDPGQGLRLIYYSQIVNDFQKGDIAEGYSVSREKKESFPLTVTSAQKNPTAFYLCASSINLGESRADYGYTFGSGTRLTVV.